This T cell receptor (beta chain) came from a study of blood T cell repertoires in COVID-19. Looking at the study overall: Spain, Italy and the United States supplied samples that represented acute and convalescent COVID-19.

As originally analysed: Reference gene primer amplification in the assay estimated nucleated cell counts. Profiling relied on immunoSEQ multiplex PCR, and the TCRdb table lists in-frame clones only, not all of them. Clonal size and the V and J genes are those of that table, whereas D and trimming came from the DNA. The sample has around 150,000 clones, about four fifths seen once. Germline lookup yields CDR1 MNHEY and CDR2 SMNVEV (reference sequence). V lost 2 bases to trimming and J lost 4 bases, with 8 bases between them. The CDR3 sequence is 13 residues long. The V gene is TRBV27, the J gene TRBJ1-2; possibly TRBD1 for D (5 bases). The source is an elderly woman in a cohort sampled during active or convalescent COVID-19. Sequencing was carried out using peripheral blood. The CDR3, as DNA: TGTGCCAGCAGTTTACCGGGGGGCTATGGCTACACCTTC. Translating it yields CASSLPGGYGYTF.